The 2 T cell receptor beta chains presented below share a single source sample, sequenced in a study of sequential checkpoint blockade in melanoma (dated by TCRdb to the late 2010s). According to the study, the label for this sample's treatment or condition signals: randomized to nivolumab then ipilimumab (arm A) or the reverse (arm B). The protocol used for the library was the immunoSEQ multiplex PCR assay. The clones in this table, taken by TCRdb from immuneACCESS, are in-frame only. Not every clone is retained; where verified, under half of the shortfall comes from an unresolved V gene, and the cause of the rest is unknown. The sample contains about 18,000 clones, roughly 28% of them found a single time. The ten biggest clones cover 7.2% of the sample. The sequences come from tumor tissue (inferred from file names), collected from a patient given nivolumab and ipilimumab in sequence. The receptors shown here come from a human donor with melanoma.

CDR3 amino acids: CASSKPPRTGFILQPQHF. CDR3 nucleotide sequence: TGTGCCAGCAGTAAACCCCCCAGGACAGGGTTCATCTTACAGCCCCAGCATTTT. The chain couples TRBV6-8 to TRBJ1-5; 8 bases fit TRBD1. V lost 5 bases, J lost 7 bases, and 19 bases stayed unmatched. CDR3 length equals 18 residues. The germline V gene has CDR1 MNHGY and CDR2 SAAAGT.

The CDR3 protein is CASSGVSLSGYTF. The CDR3 DNA reads as TGTGCCAGCTCAGGGGTTTCACTATCTGGCTACACCTTC. The V and J genes are TRBV18 and TRBJ1-2; no reliable D call. The CDR3 totals 13 residues. Germline V gives CDR1 KGHSH, CDR2 LQKENI. V lost 5 bases and J lost 7, with 14 bases in between.